This T cell receptor (beta chain) stems from a study of T cell responses to AZD1222 COVID-19 vaccine. Findings and caveats of the study: The donors showed a predominance of white British ancestry and of females, with possible underestimation of clonal diversity. Reportedly, nearly half the spike-specific TCRs target unmutated variant regions.

Measured with immunoSEQ multiplex PCR; TCRdb has only the in-frame clones, and not every one. The data show 120,000 to 150,000 clones, approximately 93% seen once. For this clone: Antigen: not known.

Germline CDR1 SGHTA, CDR2 FQGTGA. Trimming took off 0 bases at V and 6 bases at J, with 3 bases between the two ends. CDR3 length equals 13 residues. The source is an adult in good health. The sample consisted of peripheral blood, taken on day 0 of MenACWY control vaccination. The chain couples TRBV7-3 to TRBJ1-6, with D uncertain. This chain's CDR3 is CASSLTSNSPLHF. CDR3 coding DNA: TGTGCCAGCAGCTTAACTTCTAATTCACCCCTCCACTTT.